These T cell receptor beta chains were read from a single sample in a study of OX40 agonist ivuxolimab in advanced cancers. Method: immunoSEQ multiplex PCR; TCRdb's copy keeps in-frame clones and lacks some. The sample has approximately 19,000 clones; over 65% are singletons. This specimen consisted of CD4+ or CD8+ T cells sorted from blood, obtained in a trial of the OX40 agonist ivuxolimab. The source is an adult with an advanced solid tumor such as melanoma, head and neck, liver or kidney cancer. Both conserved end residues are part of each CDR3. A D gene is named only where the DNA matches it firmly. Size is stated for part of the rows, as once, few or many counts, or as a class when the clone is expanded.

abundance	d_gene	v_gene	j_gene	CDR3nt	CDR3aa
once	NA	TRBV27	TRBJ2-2	TGTGCCAGCAGTTTGGGGTCTAGCGCCGGGGAGCTGTTTTTT	CASSLGSSAGELFF
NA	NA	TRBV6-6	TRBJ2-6	TGTGCCAGCAGCGACAGTAGCTCTGGGGCCAACGTCCTGACTTTC	CASSDSSSGANVLTF
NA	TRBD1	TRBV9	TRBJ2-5	TGTGCCAGCAGCCGGACAGGGAATATGGAAGAGACCCAGTACTTC	CASSRTGNMEETQYF
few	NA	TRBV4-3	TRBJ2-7	TGCGCCAGCAGCCAAGAGGAGAGCGAGCAGTACTTC	CASSQEESEQYF
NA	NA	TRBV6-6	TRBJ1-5	TGTGCCAGCAGTCCCGGGACAAGCAATCAGCCCCAGCATTTT	CASSPGTSNQPQHF
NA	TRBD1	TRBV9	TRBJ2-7	TGTGCCAGCAGCAGGGACAGCTGGTACGAGCAGTACTTC	CASSRDSWYEQYF
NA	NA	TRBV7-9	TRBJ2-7	TGCGCCAGCAGCCAAGCCGGCAGGGGGGCCTACGAGCAGTACTTC	CASSQAGRGAYEQYF
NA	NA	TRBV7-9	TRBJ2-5	TGTGCCAGCAGCCCTACAGGGAAAGAGACCCAGTACTTC	CASSPTGKETQYF
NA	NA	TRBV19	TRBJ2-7	TGTGCCAGTAGTATAAGTGGAGCCTACGAGCAGTACTTC	CASSISGAYEQYF
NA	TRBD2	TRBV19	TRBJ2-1	TGTGCCAGTAGTAACCGTTTACTAGCGGGAGTTAATGAGCAGTTCTTC	CASSNRLLAGVNEQFF
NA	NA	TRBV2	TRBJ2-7	TGTGCCAGCAGTAGCGACAGACTGACTGCGTACTTC	CASSSDRLTAYF
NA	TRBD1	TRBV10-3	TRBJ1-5	TGTGCCATCAGCTCCGGACAGGCGAGCAATCAGCCCCAGCATTTT	CAISSGQASNQPQHF
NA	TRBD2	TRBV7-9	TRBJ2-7	TGTGCCAGCAGCGAGTGGATAGCGGGAGGTACCTACGAGCAGTACTTC	CASSEWIAGGTYEQYF
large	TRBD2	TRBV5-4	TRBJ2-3	TGTGCCAGCCGGGGGGACGGGGATTTGGATACGCAGTATTTT	CASRGDGDLDTQYF
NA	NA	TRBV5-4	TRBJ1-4	TGTGCCAGCAGCTCCCTGGGGGGGCTAACTAATGAAAAACTGTTTTTT	CASSSLGGLTNEKLFF
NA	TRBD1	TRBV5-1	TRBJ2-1	TGCGCCAGCAGCGGACAGGGTAGGGACCAGTTCTTC	CASSGQGRDQFF
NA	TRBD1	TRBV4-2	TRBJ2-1	TGTGCCAGCAGCCAAGTAGGGGGACAGGGGTACAATGAGCAGTTCTTC	CASSQVGGQGYNEQFF